This T cell receptor (beta chain) was documented in a study of cytomegalovirus exposure and HLA in healthy donors (dated 2017 in TCRdb). Looking at the study overall: According to a later analysis, the 120 or so validation repertoires were produced on the same platform as the roughly 700 repertoires of the first cohort. The study aimed to test whether signatures of past pathogen exposure could be identified by cataloging public T cell receptors. High-throughput TCR immunosequencing, statistical association of individual TCRs with disease status, and machine learning were combined to predict cytomegalovirus infection status. Along with the approximately 700-subject first cohort, a separate validation cohort of roughly 110 different subjects was used. Paper-wide results and their limitations: A few of the identified cytomegalovirus-associated TCR beta chains were confirmed in vitro to be specific for cytomegalovirus antigens. Across donors, most TCR sequences were observed very rarely, whereas some public TCRs were present in many individuals. A later analysis lacked HLA typing for the validation cohort, so it scored co-occurrence in that cohort across all 110 or so repertoires. The classifier was reported to diagnose cytomegalovirus status with high specificity and sensitivity in both the original and validation cohorts. The study gave a list of some 150 TCR beta chains associated with cytomegalovirus. According to the authors, the approach could potentially be generalized to other disease states and immunological phenotypes. In a later analysis, TCRs clustered in the first cohort were found to also tend to co-occur in the 110 or so validation repertoires, with roughly 93% of cluster scores above 0.

To prepare the library, the immunoSEQ multiplex PCR assay was applied. The paper's processing steps were these. A statistical classification framework was developed to diagnose cytomegalovirus status using the catalog of TCR beta chain sequences. The table was pulled from immuneACCESS by TCRdb, which kept in-frame rearrangements only. Such tables lose some clones; where checked, under half of the loss comes from unresolved V genes, and the rest has no known cause. That table supplies the V and J calls and clone size; D and trimming were determined from the DNA. A total of fewer than 200,000 clones appear in this sample, 85% of them only once. The ten most abundant clones make up 15% to 20% of the sample. Donors formed part of the validation cohort, which comprised 120 subjects and was distinct from the first cohort of 550 to 850 subjects. A word on this clone: Its recognized antigen is unknown. Qualities for individual bases were not recorded, and no much larger clone is one base off.

The clonotype originates from a man younger than 35 in good health and CMV-seropositive. Sequencing input: PBMCs.

The nucleotide sequence reads as follows: TGTGCCAGCATTATTTCCGCCCAGGGGTCCTACGAGCAGTACTTC. Its translation is CASIISAQGSYEQYF. The V and J segments used are TRBV28 and TRBJ2-7; TRBD1 is possibly the D segment (6 matching bases). The CDR1 and CDR2 encoded by the germline V gene are MDHEN and SYDVKM. V sheds 7 bases and J sheds 1 base, leaving 17 bases between their ends. Counted from cysteine to phenylalanine, this CDR3 has 15 amino acids. Only the CDR3 DNA is retained, 45 bases long and in frame from the first base.